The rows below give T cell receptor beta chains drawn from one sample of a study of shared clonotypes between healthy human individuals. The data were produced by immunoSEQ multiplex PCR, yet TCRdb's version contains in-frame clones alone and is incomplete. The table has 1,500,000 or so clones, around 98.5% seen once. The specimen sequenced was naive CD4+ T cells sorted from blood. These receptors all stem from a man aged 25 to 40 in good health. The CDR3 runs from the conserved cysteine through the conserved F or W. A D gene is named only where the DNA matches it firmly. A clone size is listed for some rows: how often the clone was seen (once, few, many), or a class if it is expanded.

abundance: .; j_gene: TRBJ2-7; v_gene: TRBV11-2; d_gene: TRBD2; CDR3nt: TGTGCCAGCAGCTTAGAGGCTAGCGGGGGCTACGAGCAGTACTTC; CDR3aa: CASSLEASGGYEQYF
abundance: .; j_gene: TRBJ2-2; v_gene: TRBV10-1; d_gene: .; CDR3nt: TGCGCCAGCAGTGAGCGTGTCACCGGGGAGCTGTTTTTT; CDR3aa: CASSERVTGELFF
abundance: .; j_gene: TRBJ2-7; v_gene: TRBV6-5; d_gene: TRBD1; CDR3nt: TGTGCCAGCAGTTACGCCACCGGGACAGGACCGAACGAGCAGTACTTC; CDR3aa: CASSYATGTGPNEQYF
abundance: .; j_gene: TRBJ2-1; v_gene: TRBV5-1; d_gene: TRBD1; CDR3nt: TGCGCCAGCAGTTTGGGACAGAGAAGCTCCTACAATGAGCAGTTCTTC; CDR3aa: CASSLGQRSSYNEQFF
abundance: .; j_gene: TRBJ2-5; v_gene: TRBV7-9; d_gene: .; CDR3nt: TGTGCCAGCAGCTTAGCGGTGGGTCAAGAGACCCAGTACTTC; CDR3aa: CASSLAVGQETQYF
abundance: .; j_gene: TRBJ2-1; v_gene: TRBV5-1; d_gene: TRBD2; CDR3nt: TGCGCCAGCAGCTTGGTTAGTTTGGGACTAGCGGGAAGGGGGTCCTACAATGAGCAGTTCTTC; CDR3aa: CASSLVSLGLAGRGSYNEQFF
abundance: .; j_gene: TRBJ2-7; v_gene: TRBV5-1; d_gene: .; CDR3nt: TGCGCCAGCAGCTTGGCGGCCAGACCCTACGAGCAGTACTTC; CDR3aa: CASSLAARPYEQYF
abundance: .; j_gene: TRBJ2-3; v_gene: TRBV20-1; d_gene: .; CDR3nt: TGCAGTCCTAGGTTCACAGATACGCAGTATTTT; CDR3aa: CSPRFTDTQYF
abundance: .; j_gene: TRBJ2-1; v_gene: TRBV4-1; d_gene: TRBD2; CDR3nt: TGCGCCAGCAGTGGACTAGCGGGGGGTGATGAGCAGTTCTTC; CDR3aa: CASSGLAGGDEQFF
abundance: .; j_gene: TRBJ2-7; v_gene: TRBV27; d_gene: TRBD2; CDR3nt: TGTGCCACAACTAGCGGGAGTTACGAGCAGTACTTC; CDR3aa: CATTSGSYEQYF
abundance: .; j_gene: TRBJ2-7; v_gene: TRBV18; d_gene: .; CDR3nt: TGTGCCAGCTCGGCTCCTGGCGAGCAGTACTTC; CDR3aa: CASSAPGEQYF
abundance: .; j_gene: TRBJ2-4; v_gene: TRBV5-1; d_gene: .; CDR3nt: TGCGCCAGCAGCTTACAAGCAGCCGACATTCAGTACTTC; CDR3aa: CASSLQAADIQYF
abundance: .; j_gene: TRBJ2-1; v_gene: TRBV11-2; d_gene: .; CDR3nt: TGTGCCAGCAGCTTAGTGGGTCCAGGGATAGCCTACAATGAGCAGTTCTTC; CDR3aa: CASSLVGPGIAYNEQFF
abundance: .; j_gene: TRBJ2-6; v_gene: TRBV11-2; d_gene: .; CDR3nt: TGTGCCAGCAGCCAGGGGTCGATGGCGGCCTCTGGGGCCAACGTCCTGACTTTC; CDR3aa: CASSQGSMAASGANVLTF
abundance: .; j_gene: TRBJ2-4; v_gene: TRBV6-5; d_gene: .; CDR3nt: TGTGCCAGCAGCGAGACGGGGGCCAAAAACATTCAGTACTTC; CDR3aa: CASSETGAKNIQYF
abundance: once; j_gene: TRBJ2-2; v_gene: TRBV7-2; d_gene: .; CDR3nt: TGTGCCAGCAACTCAAGACCGCGGGGCACCGGGGAGCTGTTTTTT; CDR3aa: CASNSRPRGTGELFF
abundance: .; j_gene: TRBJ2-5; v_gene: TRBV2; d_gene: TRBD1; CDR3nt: TGTGCCAGCAGGGGGGACAGGGGTAAAGAGACCCAGTACTTC; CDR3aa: CASRGDRGKETQYF
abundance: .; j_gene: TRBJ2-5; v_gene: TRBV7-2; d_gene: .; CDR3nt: TGTGCCAGCAGCTTCTACTACCAGACCCAGTACTTC; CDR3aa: CASSFYYQTQYF
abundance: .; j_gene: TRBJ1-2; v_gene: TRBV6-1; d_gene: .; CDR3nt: TGTGCCAGCAGTCCTAGGACGGACTTTAACTATGGCTACACCTTC; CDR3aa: CASSPRTDFNYGYTF
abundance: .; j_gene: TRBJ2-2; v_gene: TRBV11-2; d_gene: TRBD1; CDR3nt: TGTGCCAGCAGCTTAGATTTGTTCAGGGGGCGTCCCGCGAACACCGGGGAGCTGTTTTTT; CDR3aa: CASSLDLFRGRPANTGELFF
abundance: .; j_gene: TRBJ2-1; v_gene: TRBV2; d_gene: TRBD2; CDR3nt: TGTGCCAGCCGGACTAGCGGTTGGGATGAGCAGTTCTTC; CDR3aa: CASRTSGWDEQFF
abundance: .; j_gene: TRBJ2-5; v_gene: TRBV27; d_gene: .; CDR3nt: TGTGCCAGCAGCCTATTCCCTTCTTCGGAGACCCAGTACTTC; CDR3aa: CASSLFPSSETQYF
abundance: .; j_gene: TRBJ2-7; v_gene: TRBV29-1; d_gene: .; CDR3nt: TGCAGCGTTGAGGATGGGGGGTACGAGCAGTACTTC; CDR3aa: CSVEDGGYEQYF
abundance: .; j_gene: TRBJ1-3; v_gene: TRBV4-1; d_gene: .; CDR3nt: TGCGCCAGCAGCCGGGCAGGGATGGTATCTGGAAACACCATATATTTT; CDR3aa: CASSRAGMVSGNTIYF
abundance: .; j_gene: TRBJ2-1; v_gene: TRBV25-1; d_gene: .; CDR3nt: TGTGCCAGCAGTGAAAGGGCGGGATCGGTCAATGAGCAGTTCTTC; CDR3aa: CASSERAGSVNEQFF
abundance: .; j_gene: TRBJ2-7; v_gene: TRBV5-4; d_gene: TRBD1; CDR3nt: TGTGCCAGCAGCTTGCCCGGGACAGGGGCCTACGAGCAGTACTTC; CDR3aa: CASSLPGTGAYEQYF